The clone carrying this T cell receptor beta chain was counted at least ten times. TCRdb processed the RT-PCR reads anew with MiXCR; each CDR3 protein has one entry. The table records more than 600,000 distinct CDR3 sequences, approximately 15% of them present only once. This CDR3 has 15 residues. V was clipped by 4 bases and J by 1 base, with 13 bases between them. V usage is TRBV12-3 or TRBV12-4 and J usage is TRBJ2-5, with D tentatively TRBD1 (6 bases). The sample taken for sequencing was memory CD4+ T cells from blood. The source of this sequence is a female donor in good health, serving as a healthy control. In DNA form, the CDR3 reads TGTGCCAGCAGTTCCACGAAGGACAGCCAAGAGACCCAGTACTTC. This gives the protein CASSSTKDSQETQYF.